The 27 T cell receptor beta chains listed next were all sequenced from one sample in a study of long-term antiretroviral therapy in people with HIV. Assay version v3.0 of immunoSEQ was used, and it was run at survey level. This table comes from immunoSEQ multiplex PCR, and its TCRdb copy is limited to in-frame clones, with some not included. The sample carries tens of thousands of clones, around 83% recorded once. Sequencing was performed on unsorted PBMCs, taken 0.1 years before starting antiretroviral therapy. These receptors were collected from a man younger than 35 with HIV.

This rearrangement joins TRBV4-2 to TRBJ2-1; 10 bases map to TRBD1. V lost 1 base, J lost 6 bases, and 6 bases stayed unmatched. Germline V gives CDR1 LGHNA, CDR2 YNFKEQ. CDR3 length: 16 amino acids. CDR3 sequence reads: CASSQGGTGVSNEQFF. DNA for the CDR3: TGTGCCAGCAGCCAAGGGGGGACAGGGGTCTCCAATGAGCAGTTCTTC.

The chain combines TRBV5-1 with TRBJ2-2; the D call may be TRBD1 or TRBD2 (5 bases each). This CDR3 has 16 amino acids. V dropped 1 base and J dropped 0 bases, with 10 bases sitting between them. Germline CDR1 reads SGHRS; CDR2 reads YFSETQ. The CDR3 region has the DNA TGCGCCAGCAGCTTGTTTCTGGGACCGAACACCGGGGAGCTGTTTTTT. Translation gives CASSLFLGPNTGELFF.

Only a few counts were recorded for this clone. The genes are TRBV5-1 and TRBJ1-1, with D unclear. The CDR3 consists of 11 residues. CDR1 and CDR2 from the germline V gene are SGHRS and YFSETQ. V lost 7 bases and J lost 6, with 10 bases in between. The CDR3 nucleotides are TGCGCCAGCTCACTTGGACCTGAAGCTTTCTTT. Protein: CASSLGPEAFF.

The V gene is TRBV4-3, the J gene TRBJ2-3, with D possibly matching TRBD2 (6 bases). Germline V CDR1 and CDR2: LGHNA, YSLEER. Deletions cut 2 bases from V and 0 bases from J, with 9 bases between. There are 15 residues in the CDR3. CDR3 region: CASSQSSGSTDTQYF. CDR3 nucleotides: TGCGCCAGCAGCCAAAGTAGCGGAAGCACAGATACGCAGTATTTT.

The CDR3 spells CASSGPRGGVDNEQFF. The DNA of the CDR3 is TGTGCCAGCAGCGGCCCCCGGGGGGGGGTAGACAATGAGCAGTTCTTC. This chain joins TRBV9 and TRBJ2-1; 8 bases are a match to TRBD2. This CDR3 is built from 16 residues. The ends lost 3 bases at V and 5 bases at J; junction bases unmatched: 10. Germline assignment: CDR1 SGDLS and CDR2 YYNGEE.

CDR3 residues: CASSILGTGHGYTF. The CDR3 nucleotides read TGTGCCAGTAGTATCCTAGGGACAGGACACGGCTACACCTTC. This chain uses TRBV19 with TRBJ1-2; TRBD1 matches at 8 bases. The CDR3 totals 14 residues. Germline CDR1 reads LNHDA; CDR2 reads SQIVND (reference sequence). V dropped 3 bases and J dropped 8; count of bases not matched to a gene: 8.

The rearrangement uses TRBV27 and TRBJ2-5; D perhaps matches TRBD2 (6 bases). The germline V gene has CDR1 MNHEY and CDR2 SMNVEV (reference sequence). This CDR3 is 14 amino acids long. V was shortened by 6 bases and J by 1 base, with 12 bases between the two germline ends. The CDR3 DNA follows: TGTGCCAGCAGCCCACTAGCTACCCAAGAGACCCAGTACTTC. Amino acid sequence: CASSPLATQETQYF.

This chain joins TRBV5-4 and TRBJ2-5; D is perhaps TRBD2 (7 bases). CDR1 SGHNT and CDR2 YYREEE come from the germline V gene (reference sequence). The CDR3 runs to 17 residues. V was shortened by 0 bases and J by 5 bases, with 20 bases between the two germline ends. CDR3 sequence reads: CASSLGSGGGPRETQYF. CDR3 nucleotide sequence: TGTGCCAGCAGCTTGGGATCGGGCGGGGGCCCCCGGGAGACCCAGTACTTC.

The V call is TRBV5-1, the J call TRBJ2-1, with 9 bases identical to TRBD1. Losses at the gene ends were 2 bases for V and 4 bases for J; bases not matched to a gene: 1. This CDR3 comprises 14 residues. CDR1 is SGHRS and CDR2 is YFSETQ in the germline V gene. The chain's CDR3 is CASSFGQGYNEQFF. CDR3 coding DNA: TGCGCCAGCAGCTTTGGACAGGGGTACAATGAGCAGTTCTTC.

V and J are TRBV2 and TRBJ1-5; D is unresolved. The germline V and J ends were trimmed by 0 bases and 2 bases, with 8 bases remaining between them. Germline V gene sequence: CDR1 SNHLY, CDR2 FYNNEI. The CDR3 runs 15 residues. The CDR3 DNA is TGTGCCAGCAGTGAAGCGCTTGGGGGCAATCAGCCCCAGCATTTT. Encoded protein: CASSEALGGNQPQHF. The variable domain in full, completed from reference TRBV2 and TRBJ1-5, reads EPEVTQTPSHQVTQMGQEVILRCVPISNHLYFYWYRQILGQKVEFLVSFYNNEISEKSEIFDDQFSVERPDGSNFTLKIRSTKLEDSAMYFCASSEALGGNQPQHFGDGTRLSIL.

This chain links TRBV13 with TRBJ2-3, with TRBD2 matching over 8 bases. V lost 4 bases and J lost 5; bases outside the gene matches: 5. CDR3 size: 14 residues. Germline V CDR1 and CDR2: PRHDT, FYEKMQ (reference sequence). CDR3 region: CASSWGLAGDTQYF. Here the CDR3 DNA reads TGTGCCAGCAGCTGGGGGCTAGCGGGAGATACGCAGTATTTT.

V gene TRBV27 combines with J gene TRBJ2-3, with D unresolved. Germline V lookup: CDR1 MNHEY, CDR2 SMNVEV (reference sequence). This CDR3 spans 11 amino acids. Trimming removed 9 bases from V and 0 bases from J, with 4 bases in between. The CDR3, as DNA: TGTGCCAGTACTAGCACAGATACGCAGTATTTT. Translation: CASTSTDTQYF.

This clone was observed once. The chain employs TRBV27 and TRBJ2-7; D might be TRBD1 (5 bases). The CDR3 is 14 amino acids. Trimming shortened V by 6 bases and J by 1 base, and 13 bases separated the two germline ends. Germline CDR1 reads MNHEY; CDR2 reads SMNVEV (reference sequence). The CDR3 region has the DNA TGTGCCAGCAGCCTAGGGGCAGAATCCTACGAGCAGTACTTC. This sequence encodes CASSLGAESYEQYF.

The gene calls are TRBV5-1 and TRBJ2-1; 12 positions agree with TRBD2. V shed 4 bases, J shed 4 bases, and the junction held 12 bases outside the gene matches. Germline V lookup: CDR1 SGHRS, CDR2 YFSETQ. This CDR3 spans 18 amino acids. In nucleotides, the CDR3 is TGCGCCAGCAGCCCAGGGACTAGCGGGCGTCTCGGATACAATGAGCAGTTCTTC. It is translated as CASSPGTSGRLGYNEQFF.

CDR3 protein: CASSQGEGVTGELFF. CDR3 nucleotides: TGCGCCAGCAGCCAAGGAGAGGGAGTCACCGGGGAGCTGTTTTTT. This chain uses TRBV4-1 with TRBJ2-2, with TRBD2 as a possible D gene (5 bases). V gave up 1 base and J gave up 4 bases, with 10 bases separating them. The germline V gene encodes CDR1 MGHRA and CDR2 YSYEKL. The CDR3 totals 15 residues.

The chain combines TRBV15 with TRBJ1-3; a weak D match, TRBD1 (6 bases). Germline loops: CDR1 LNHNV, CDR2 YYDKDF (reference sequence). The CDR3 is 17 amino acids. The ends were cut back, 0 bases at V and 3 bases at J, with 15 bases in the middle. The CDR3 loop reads CATSRDRGGHLGNTIYF. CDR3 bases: TGTGCCACCAGCAGAGATCGGGGGGGACATCTTGGAAACACCATATATTTT.

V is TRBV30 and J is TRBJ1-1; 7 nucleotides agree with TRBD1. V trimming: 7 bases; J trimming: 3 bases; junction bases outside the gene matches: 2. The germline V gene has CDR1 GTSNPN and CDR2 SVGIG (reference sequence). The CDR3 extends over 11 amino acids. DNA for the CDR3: TGTGCCTCTCAGGGGGACACTGAAGCTTTCTTT. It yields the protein CASQGDTEAFF.

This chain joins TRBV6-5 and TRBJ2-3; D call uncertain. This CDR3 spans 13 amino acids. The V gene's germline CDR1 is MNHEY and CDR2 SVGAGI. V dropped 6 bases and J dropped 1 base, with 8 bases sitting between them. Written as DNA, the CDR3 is TGTGCCAGCAGCCCCTCCGGCACAGATACGCAGTATTTT. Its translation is CASSPSGTDTQYF.

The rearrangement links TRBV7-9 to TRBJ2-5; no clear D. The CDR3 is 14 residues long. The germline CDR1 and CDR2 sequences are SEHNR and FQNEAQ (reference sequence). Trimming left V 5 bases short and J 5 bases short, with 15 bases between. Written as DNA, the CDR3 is TGTGCCAGCAGCCCCGCAAGAGGCGGCGAGACCCAGTACTTC. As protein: CASSPARGGETQYF.

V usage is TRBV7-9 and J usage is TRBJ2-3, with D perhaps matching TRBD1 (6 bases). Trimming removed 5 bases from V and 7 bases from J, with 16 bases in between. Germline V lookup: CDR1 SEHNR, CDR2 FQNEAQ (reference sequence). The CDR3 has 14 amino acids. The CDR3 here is CASSRVRGIYTQYF. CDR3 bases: TGTGCCAGCAGCCGGGTCAGGGGAATTTATACGCAGTATTTT.

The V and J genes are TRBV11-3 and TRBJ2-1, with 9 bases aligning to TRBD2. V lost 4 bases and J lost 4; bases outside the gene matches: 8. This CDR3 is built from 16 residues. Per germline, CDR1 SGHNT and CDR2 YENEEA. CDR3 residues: CASSSPTSGDYNEQFF. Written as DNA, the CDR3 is TGTGCCAGCAGCTCACCGACTAGCGGAGATTACAATGAGCAGTTCTTC.

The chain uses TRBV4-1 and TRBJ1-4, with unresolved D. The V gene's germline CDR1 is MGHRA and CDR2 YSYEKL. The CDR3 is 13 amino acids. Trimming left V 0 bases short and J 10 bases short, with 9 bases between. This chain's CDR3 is CASSQDIEGKLFF. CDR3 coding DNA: TGCGCCAGCAGCCAAGATATTGAGGGAAAACTGTTTTTT.

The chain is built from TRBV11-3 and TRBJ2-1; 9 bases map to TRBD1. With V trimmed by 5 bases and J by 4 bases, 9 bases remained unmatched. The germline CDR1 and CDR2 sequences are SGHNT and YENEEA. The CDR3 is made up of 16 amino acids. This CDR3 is CASSNGQGRTYNEQFF. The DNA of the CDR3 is TGTGCCAGCAGCAACGGACAGGGGAGGACTTACAATGAGCAGTTCTTC.

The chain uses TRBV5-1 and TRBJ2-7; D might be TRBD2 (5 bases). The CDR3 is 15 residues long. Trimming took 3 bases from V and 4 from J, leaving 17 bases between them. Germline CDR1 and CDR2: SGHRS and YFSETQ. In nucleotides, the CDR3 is TGCGCCAGCAGCTGGGCGGGTAGTATCCAATACGAGCAGTACTTC. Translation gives CASSWAGSIQYEQYF.

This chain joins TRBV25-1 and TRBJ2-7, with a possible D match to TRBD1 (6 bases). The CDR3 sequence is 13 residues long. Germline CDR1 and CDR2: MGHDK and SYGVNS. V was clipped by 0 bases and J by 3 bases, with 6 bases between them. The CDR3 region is CASSEYRGYEQYF. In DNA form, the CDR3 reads TGTGCCAGCAGTGAATACAGGGGCTACGAGCAGTACTTC.

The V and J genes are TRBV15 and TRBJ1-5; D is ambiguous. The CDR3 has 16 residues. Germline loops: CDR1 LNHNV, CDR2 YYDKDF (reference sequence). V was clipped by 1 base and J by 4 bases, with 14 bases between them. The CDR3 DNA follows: TGTGCCACCAGCAGAGGGTCGGGCAGGCAGAATCAGCCCCAGCATTTT. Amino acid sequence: CATSRGSGRQNQPQHF.

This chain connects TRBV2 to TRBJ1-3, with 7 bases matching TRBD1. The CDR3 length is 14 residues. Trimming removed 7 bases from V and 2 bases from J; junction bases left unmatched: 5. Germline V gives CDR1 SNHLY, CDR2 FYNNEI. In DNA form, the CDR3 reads TGTGCCAGCAAGCAACAGGGGCCTGGAAACACCATATATTTT. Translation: CASKQQGPGNTIYF. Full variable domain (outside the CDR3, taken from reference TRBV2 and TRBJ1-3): EPEVTQTPSHQVTQMGQEVILRCVPISNHLYFYWYRQILGQKVEFLVSFYNNEISEKSEIFDDQFSVERPDGSNFTLKIRSTKLEDSAMYFCASKQQGPGNTIYFGEGSWLTVV.